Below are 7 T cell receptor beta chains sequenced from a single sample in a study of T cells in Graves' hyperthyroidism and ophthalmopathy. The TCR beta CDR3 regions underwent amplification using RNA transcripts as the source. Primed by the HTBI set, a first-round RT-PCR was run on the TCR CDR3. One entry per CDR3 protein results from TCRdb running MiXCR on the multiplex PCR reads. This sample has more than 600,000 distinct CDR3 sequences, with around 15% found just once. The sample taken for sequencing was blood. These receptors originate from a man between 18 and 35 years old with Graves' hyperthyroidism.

CDR3 coding DNA: TGCGCCAGCAGTGAGCTTATACAGAACAATTCACCCCTCCACTTT. This codes for CASSELIQNNSPLHF. The V call is TRBV10-2, the J call TRBJ1-6, with D unresolved. The CDR3 length is 15 residues. CDR1 and CDR2 (germline): WSHSY, SAAADI. V lost 2 bases, J lost 7 bases, and 12 bases lay in between.

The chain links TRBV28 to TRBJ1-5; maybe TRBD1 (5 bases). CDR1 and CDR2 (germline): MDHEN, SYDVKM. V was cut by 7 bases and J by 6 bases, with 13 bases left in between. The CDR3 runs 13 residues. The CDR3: CASTHGGFQPQHF. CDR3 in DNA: TGTGCCAGCACCCACGGGGGGTTTCAGCCCCAGCATTTT.

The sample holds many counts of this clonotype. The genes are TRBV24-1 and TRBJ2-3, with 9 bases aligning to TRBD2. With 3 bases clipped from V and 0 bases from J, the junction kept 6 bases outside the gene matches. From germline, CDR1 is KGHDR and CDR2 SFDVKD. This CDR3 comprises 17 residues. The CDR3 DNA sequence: TGTGCCACCAGTGATCCCCCTGGGACTAGCAGCACAGATACGCAGTATTTT. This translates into CATSDPPGTSSTDTQYF.

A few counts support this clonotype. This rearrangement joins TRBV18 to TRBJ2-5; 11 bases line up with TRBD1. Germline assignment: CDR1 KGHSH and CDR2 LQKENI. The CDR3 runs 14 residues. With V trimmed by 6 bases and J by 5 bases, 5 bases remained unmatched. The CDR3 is CASSRTGGAETQYF. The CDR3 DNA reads TGTGCCAGCTCCCGGACAGGGGGCGCGGAGACCCAGTACTTC.

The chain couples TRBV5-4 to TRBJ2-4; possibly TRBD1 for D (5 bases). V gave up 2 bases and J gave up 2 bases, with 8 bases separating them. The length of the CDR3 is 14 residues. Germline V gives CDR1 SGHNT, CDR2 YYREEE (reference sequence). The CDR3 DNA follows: TGTGCCAGCAGCTTCTCAGGGTCCAAAAACATTCAGTACTTC. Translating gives CASSFSGSKNIQYF.

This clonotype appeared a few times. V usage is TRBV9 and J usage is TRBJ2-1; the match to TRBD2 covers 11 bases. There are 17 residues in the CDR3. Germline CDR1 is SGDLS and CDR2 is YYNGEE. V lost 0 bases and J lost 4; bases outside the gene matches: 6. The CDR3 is CASSVALAGGPYNEQFF. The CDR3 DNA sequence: TGTGCCAGCAGCGTAGCCCTAGCGGGAGGTCCGTACAATGAGCAGTTCTTC.

CDR3 sequence (DNA): TGTGCCAGCACGTCCAGGAAAGTGACAGATACGCAGTATTTT. Translation: CASTSRKVTDTQYF. The chain links TRBV12-3 or TRBV12-4 to TRBJ2-3; no firm D call. The V end was cut by 7 bases, the J end by 3 bases, with 14 bases between. The CDR3 extends over 14 amino acids.